One sample yielded the 13 T cell receptor beta chains listed below, sequenced in a study of blood T cell repertoires in COVID-19. Profiled with immunoSEQ multiplex PCR; TCRdb holds only in-frame clones, not every one. The sample lists 90,000 to 120,000 clones; around four fifths were seen once. The sample comprised peripheral blood. Receptor source: a man in his sixties with acute or convalescent COVID-19.

The J gene is TRBJ2-1, the V gene TRBV4-1, with 9 bases matching TRBD2. CDR1 is MGHRA, CDR2 YSYEKL, per germline. The V and J ends lost 1 base and 0 bases, in that order; junction bases with no gene match: 13. The CDR3 runs to 20 residues. The CDR3 DNA reads TGCGCCAGCAGCCAAGCTTCTGGGATAGCGGGGGACAGCTCCTACAATGAGCAGTTCTTC. Translation: CASSQASGIAGDSSYNEQFF.

The V call is TRBV3-1 (or the pseudogene TRBV3-2), the J call TRBJ1-2, with TRBD1 matching 9 bases. The V gene's germline CDR1 is LGHDT and CDR2 YNNKEL (reference sequence). The CDR3 is made up of 16 amino acids. The ends lost 1 base at V and 7 bases at J; junction bases unmatched: 10. CDR3 amino acids: CASSQADGTGIRGYTF. The CDR3 DNA follows: TGTGCCAGCAGCCAAGCCGACGGGACAGGGATACGTGGCTACACCTTC.

The table lists this clone with many counts. The chain links TRBV5-1 to TRBJ1-1; D perhaps matches TRBD1 (5 bases). The CDR3 covers 15 residues. Germline V gene sequence: CDR1 SGHRS, CDR2 YFSETQ. Trimming cost V 2 bases and J 2 bases, with 13 bases left between them. The CDR3 here is CASSFEQVINTEAFF. In nucleotides, the CDR3 is TGCGCCAGCAGCTTTGAACAGGTTATTAACACTGAAGCTTTCTTT.

The rearrangement links TRBV21-1 to TRBJ1-4; the table's D call of TRBD1 was not tested on the DNA. TRBV21-1 is given as a pseudogene. This CDR3 region has 14 residues. Here the CDR3 reads CASSLGEKSEKLFF. In nucleotides, the CDR3 is TGTGCCAGCAGTTTAGGGGAAAAGAGTGAAAAACTGTTTTTT.

The V call is TRBV5-5, the J call TRBJ2-7; TRBD2 might be the D (5 bases). Per germline, CDR1 SGHKS and CDR2 YYEKEE (reference sequence). The CDR3 runs 11 residues. The CDR3 reads CASSLLEAGNV. CDR3 coding DNA: TGTGCCAGCAGCTTGCTTGAGGCCGGGAATGTC.

The CDR3, as DNA: TGTGCCAGCAGCTTAGTCTCGGCGGGAGGGAGCTCCTACGAGCAGTACTTC. Amino acid sequence: CASSLVSAGGSSYEQYF. The rearrangement joins TRBV7-2 to TRBJ2-7, with TRBD2 matching 9 bases. The germline gives CDR1 SGHTA, CDR2 FQGNSA. The CDR3 is 17 residues long. The ends lost 1 base at V and 0 bases at J; junction bases unmatched: 7.

This chain connects TRBV14 to TRBJ1-1; 7 bases align to TRBD1. The CDR3 covers 16 residues. The germline gives CDR1 SGHDN, CDR2 FVKESK. V trimming: 1 base; J trimming: 6 bases; junction bases outside the gene matches: 11. The CDR3 sequence is CASSQGQGVGKPEAFF. The CDR3 DNA sequence: TGTGCCAGCAGCCAAGGCCAGGGGGTCGGGAAACCTGAAGCTTTCTTT. Full variable domain (outside the CDR3, taken from reference TRBV14 and TRBJ1-1): EAGVTQFPSHSVIEKGQTVTLRCDPISGHDNLYWYRRVMGKEIKFLLHFVKESKQDESGMPNNRFLAERTGGTYSTLKVQPAELEDSGVYFCASSQGQGVGKPEAFFGQGTRLTVV.

The rearrangement uses TRBV19 and TRBJ2-7, with a tentative D call TRBD2 (7 bases). The germline gives CDR1 LNHDA, CDR2 SQIVND (reference sequence). CDR3 size: 15 residues. Trimming took 8 bases from V and 6 from J, leaving 23 bases between them. CDR3 region: CASGQGGGRWSEQYF. In nucleotides, the CDR3 is TGTGCCAGTGGACAAGGGGGGGGGCGCTGGTCCGAGCAGTACTTC.

The chain employs TRBV5-4 and TRBJ2-7; 7 nucleotides align to TRBD2. J gave up 1 base and V 6 bases, and 7 bases lay outside the gene matches. CDR1 is SGHNT, CDR2 YYREEE, per germline (reference sequence). The CDR3 is 14 amino acids. This CDR3 is CASTPWEGSYEQYF. DNA of the CDR3: TGTGCCAGCACCCCCTGGGAGGGGTCCTACGAGCAGTACTTC.

This clone was seen once. The rearrangement joins TRBV6-5 to TRBJ1-3, with no clear D. Trimming took off 0 bases at V and 0 bases at J, with 9 bases between the two ends. CDR1 is MNHEY, CDR2 SVGAGI, per germline. The CDR3 loop spans 16 amino acids. The CDR3 sequence is CASSYSAAVSGNTIYF. DNA for the CDR3: TGTGCCAGCAGTTACTCGGCGGCTGTCTCTGGAAACACCATATATTTT.

Only one count was recorded for this clone. The V call is TRBV5-1, the J call TRBJ1-3; TRBD1 matches 9 bases. J gave up 3 bases and V 3 bases, and 13 bases lay outside the gene matches. The CDR3 extends over 18 amino acids. The germline gives CDR1 SGHRS, CDR2 YFSETQ. CDR3 bases: TGCGCCAGCAGCTCCCTTTTTTCGACAGGGGGATATGGAAACACCATATATTTT. This gives the protein CASSSLFSTGGYGNTIYF.

The chain links TRBV6-2 or TRBV6-3 to TRBJ2-6, with D tentatively TRBD2 (5 bases). Germline V CDR1 and CDR2: MNHEY, SVGEGT. V lost 2 bases and J 2 bases, leaving 7 bases between the germline ends. The CDR3 extends over 15 amino acids. The CDR3 DNA follows: TGTGCCAGCAGTTACGTCGGGACTGGGGCCAACGTCCTGACTTTC. Translating it yields CASSYVGTGANVLTF.

This clone was counted a single time. This chain links TRBV7-9 with TRBJ2-7, with TRBD1 as a possible D gene (5 bases). The CDR3 has 15 amino acids. The germline gives CDR1 SEHNR, CDR2 FQNEAQ (reference sequence). V was clipped by 6 bases and J by 1 base, with 16 bases between them. The CDR3 nucleotides are TGTGCCAGCAGTCTATCCCTAGGGGATTCCTACGAGCAGTACTTC. Its translation: CASSLSLGDSYEQYF.